The source of this T cell receptor beta chain is a study of blood T cells in healthy people across ages. Study observations and caveats: Relative to aged donors, long-lived donors carried more naive CD4+ cells and displayed higher diversity.

This clonotype was counted many times. Its antigen is as yet unknown. The use of a sample-barcoded 5' primer and a J-beta primer mix characterized a second PCR of roughly 7 to 11 cycles. TCRdb passed the 5' RACE reads through MiXCR, listing each CDR3 protein once. The sample contains around 990,000 distinct CDR3 sequences, approximately 25% of which appear only once. These data were also filed under a second study, of T cells of mothers and their children.

The clonotype was recovered from a girl aged 2-15 years in good health. Sequenced input: blood.

DNA for the CDR3: TGTGCCAGCAGCCAAGATCTGGGTCCGACCTACGAGCAGTACTTC. Amino acids: CASSQDLGPTYEQYF. The chain recombines TRBV4-2 with TRBJ2-7; D is undetermined. V was pared by 0 bases and J by 2 bases, with 11 bases between. The CDR3 spans 15 residues. Germline-derived CDR1 and CDR2 are LGHNA and YNFKEQ.